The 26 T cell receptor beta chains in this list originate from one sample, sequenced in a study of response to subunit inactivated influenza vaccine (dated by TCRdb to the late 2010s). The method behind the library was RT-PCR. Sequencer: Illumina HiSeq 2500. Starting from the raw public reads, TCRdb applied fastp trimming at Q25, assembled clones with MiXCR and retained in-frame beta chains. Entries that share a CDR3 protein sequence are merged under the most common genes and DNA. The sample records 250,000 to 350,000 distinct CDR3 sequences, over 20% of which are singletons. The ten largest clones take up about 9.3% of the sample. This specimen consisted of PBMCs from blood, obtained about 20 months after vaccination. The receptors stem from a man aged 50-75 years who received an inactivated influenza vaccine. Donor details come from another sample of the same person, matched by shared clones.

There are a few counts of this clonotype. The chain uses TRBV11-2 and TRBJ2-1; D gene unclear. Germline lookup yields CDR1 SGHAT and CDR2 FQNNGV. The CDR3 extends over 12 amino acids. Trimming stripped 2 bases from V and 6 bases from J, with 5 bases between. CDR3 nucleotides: TGTGCCAGCAGCTTATATTCCAATGAGCAGTTCTTC. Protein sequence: CASSLYSNEQFF.

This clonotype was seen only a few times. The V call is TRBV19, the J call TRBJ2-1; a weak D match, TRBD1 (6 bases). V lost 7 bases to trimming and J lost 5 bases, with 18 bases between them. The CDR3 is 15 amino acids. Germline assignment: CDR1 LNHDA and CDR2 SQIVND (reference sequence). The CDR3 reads CASTPPGHGHNEQFF. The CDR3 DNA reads TGTGCCAGTACCCCGCCGGGACATGGCCACAATGAGCAGTTCTTC.

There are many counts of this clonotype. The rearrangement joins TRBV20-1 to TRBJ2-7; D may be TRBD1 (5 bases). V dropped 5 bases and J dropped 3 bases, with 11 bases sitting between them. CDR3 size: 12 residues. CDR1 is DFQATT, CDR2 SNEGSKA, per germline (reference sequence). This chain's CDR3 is CSALQGSYEQYF. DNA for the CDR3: TGCAGTGCTCTTCAGGGTAGCTACGAGCAGTACTTC.

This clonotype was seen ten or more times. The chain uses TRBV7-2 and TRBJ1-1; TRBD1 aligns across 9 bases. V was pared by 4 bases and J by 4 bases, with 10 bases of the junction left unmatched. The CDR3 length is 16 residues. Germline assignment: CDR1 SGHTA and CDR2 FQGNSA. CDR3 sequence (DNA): TGTGCCAGCAGCTCGCAAGGGACAGGGAGTGGCACTGAAGCTTTCTTT. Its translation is CASSSQGTGSGTEAFF. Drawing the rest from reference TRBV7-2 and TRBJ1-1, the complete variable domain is GAGVSQSPSNKVTEKGKDVELRCDPISGHTALYWYRQSLGQGLEFLIYFQGNSAPDKSGLPSDRFSAERTGGSVSTLTIQRTQQEDSAVYLCASSSQGTGSGTEAFFGQGTRLTVV.

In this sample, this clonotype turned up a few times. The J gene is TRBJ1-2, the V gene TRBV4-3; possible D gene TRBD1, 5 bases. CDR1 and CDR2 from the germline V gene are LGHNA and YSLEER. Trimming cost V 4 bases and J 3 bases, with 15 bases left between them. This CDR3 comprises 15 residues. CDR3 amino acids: CASSPEGRVYYGYTF. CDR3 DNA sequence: TGCGCCAGCAGCCCCGAGGGCAGGGTATACTATGGCTACACCTTC.

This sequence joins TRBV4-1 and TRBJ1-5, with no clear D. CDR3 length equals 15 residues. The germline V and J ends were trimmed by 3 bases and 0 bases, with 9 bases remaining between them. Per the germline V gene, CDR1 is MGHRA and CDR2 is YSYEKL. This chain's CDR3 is CASSHDSYSNQPQHF. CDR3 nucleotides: TGCGCCAGCAGCCATGATAGTTATAGCAATCAGCCCCAGCATTTT.

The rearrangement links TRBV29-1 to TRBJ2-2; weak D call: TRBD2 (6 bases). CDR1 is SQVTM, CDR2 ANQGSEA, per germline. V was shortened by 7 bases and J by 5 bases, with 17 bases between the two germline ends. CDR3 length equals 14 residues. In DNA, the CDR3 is TGCAGCGCTACCCTAGCGTTTCTTACCGGGGAGCTGTTTTTT. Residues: CSATLAFLTGELFF.

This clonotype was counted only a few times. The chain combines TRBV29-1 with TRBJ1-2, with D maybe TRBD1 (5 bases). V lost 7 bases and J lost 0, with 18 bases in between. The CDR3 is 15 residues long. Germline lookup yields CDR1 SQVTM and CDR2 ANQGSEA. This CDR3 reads CSALPGTGSNYGYTF. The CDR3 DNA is TGCAGCGCTCTCCCGGGGACGGGCTCTAACTATGGCTACACCTTC. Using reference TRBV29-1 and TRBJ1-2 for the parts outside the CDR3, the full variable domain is SAVISQKPSRDICQRGTSLTIQCQVDSQVTMMFWYRQQPGQSLTLIATANQGSEATYESGFVIDKFPISRPNLTFSTLTVSNMSPEDSSIYLCSALPGTGSNYGYTFGSGTRLTVV.

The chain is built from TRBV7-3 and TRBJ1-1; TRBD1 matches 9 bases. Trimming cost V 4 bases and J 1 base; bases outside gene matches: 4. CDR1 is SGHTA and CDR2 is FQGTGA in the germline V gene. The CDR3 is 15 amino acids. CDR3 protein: CASSSGTGSNTEAFF. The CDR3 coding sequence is TGTGCCAGCAGCTCAGGGACAGGGTCGAACACTGAAGCTTTCTTT.

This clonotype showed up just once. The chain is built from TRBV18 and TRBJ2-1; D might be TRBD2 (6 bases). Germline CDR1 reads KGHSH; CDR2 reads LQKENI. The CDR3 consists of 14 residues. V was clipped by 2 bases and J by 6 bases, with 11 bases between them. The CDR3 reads CASSPGGTFNEQFF. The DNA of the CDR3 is TGTGCCAGCTCACCAGGCGGGACCTTCAATGAGCAGTTCTTC.

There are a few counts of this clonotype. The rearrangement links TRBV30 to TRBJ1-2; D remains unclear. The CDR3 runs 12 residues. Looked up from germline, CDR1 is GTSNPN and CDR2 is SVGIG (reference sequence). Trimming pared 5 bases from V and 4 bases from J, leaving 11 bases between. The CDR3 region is CAWLQRIYGYTF. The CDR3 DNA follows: TGTGCCTGGCTGCAACGGATCTATGGCTACACCTTC.

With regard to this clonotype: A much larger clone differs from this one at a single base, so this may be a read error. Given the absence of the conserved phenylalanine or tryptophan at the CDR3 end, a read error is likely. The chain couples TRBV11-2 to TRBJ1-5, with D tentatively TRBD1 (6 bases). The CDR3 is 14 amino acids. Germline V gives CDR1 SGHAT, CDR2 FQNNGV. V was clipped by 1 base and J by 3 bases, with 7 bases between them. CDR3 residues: CASSLGGANQPQHL. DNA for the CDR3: TGTGCCAGCAGCTTAGGGGGGGCCAATCAGCCCCAGCATCTT.

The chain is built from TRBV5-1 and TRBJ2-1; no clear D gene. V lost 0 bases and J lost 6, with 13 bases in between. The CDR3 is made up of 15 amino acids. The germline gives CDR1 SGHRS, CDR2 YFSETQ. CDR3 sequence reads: CASSLVDPALNEQFF. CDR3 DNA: TGCGCCAGCAGCTTGGTTGACCCTGCCCTCAATGAGCAGTTCTTC.

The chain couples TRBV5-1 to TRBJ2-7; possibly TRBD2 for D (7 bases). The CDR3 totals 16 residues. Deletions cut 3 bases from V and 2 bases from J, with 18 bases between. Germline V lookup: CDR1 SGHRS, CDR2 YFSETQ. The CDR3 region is CASSSQGGVRTYEQYF. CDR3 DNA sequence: TGCGCCAGCAGCTCTCAAGGGGGGGTTCGAACCTACGAGCAGTACTTC.

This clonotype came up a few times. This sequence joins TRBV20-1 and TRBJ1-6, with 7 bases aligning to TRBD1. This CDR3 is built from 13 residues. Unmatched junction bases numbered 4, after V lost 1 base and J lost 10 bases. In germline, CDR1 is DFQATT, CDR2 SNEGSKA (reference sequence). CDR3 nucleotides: TGCAGTGCTAGAGGGGACAGAGAGTCACCCCTCCACTTT. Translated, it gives CSARGDRESPLHF.

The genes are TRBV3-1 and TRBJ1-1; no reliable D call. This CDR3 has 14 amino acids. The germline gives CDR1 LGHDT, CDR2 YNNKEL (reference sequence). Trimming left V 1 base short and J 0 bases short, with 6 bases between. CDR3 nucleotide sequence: TGTGCCAGCAGCCAAGGTCTCGTGAACACTGAAGCTTTCTTT. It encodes CASSQGLVNTEAFF. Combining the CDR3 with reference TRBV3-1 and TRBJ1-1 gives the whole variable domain DTAVSQTPKYLVTQMGNDKSIKCEQNLGHDTMYWYKQDSKKFLKIMFSYNNKELIINETVPNRFSPKSPDKAHLNLHINSLELGDSAVYFCASSQGLVNTEAFFGQGTRLTVV.

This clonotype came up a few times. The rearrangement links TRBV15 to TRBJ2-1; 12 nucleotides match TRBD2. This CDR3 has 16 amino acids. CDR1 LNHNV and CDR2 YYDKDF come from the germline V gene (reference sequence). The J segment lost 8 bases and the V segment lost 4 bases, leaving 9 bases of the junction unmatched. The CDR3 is CATSKARLAGDHEQFF. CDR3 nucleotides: TGTGCCACCAGCAAAGCAAGACTAGCGGGAGACCATGAGCAGTTCTTC. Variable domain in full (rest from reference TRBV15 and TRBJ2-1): DAMVIQNPRYQVTQFGKPVTLSCSQTLNHNVMYWYQQKSSQAPKLLFHYYDKDFNNEADTPDNFQSRRPNTSFCFLDIRSPGLGDTAMYLCATSKARLAGDHEQFFGPGTRLTVL.

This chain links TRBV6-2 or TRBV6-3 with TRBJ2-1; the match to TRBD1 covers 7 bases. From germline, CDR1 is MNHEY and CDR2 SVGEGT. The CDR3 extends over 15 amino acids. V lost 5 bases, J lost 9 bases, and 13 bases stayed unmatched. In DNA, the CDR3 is TGTGCCAGCAGTGACCCTACAGGGGCCCGGAGTGAGCAGTTCTTC. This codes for CASSDPTGARSEQFF.

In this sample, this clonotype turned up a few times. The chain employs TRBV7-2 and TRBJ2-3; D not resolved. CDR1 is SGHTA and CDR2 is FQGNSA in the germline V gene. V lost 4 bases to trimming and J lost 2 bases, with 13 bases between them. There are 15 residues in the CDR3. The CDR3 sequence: CASSSLPYITDTQYF. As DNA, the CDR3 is TGTGCCAGCAGCTCACTCCCGTACATCACAGATACGCAGTATTTT.

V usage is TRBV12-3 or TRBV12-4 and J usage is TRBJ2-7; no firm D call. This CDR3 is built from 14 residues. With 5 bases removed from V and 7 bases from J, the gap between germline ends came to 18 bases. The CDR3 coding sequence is TGTGCCAGCAGTCCGATCAAAATGACGGGTGAGCAGTACTTC. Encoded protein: CASSPIKMTGEQYF.

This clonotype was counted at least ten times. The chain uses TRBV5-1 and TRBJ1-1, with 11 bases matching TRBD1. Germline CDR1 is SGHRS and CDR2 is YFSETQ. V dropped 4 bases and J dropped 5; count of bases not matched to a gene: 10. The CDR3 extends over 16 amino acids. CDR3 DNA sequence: TGCGCCAGCAGCGTCCGGACAGGGGGCAAGGATACTGAAGCTTTCTTT. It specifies CASSVRTGGKDTEAFF.

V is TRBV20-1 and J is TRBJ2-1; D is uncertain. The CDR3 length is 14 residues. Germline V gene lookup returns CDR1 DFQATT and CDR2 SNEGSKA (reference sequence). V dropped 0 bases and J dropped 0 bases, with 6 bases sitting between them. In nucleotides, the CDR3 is TGCAGTGCTAGAGATACCAGCTCCTACAATGAGCAGTTCTTC. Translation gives CSARDTSSYNEQFF.

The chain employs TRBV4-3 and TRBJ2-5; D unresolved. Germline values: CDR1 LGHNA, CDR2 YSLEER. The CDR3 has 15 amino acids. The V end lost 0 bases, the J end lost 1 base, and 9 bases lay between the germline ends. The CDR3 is CASSQDYRSQETQYF. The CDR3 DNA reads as TGCGCCAGCAGCCAAGATTATAGGTCCCAAGAGACCCAGTACTTC.

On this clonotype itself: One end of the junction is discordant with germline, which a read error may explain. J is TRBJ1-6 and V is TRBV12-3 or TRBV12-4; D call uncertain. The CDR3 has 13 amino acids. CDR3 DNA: TGTGCCAGCAGTTTAGCATATAATTCAGCCCTCCACTTT. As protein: CASSLAYNSALHF.

This chain's CDR3 is CSALRREGGDTQYF. CDR3 nucleotide sequence: TGCAGTGCTCTCCGGAGGGAGGGTGGAGATACGCAGTATTTT. The rearrangement joins TRBV20-1 to TRBJ2-3, with 7 bases aligning to TRBD2. The CDR3 loop spans 14 amino acids. CDR1 and CDR2 (germline): DFQATT, SNEGSKA (reference sequence). V trimming: 5 bases; J trimming: 5 bases; junction bases outside the gene matches: 10.

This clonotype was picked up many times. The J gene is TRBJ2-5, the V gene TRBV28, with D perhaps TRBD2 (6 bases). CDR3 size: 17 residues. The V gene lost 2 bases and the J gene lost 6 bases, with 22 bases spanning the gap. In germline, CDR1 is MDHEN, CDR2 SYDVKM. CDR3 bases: TGTGCCAGCAGTTTAAAGCTTCGCAGAGGAGGGTCGCAGACCCAGTACTTC. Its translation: CASSLKLRRGGSQTQYF. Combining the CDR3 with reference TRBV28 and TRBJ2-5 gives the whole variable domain DVKVTQSSRYLVKRTGEKVFLECVQDMDHENMFWYRQDPGLGLRLIYFSYDVKMKEKGDIPEGYSVSREKKERFSLILESASTNQTSMYLCASSLKLRRGGSQTQYFGPGTRLLVL.